This T cell receptor beta chain was found in a study of blood T cell repertoires in COVID-19. Turning to the study itself: The United States, Italy and Spain were the sources of the acute and convalescent COVID-19 samples. T cells, B-cell-depleted T cells, or PBMCs provided the cDNA or gDNA that served as material.

This CDR3 has 11 residues. Original processing methods: Reference gene primer amplification gave estimated nucleated cell counts. Measured with immunoSEQ multiplex PCR; TCRdb has only the in-frame clones, and not every one. That table is the source of V, J and clone size, and D and trimming were worked out from the DNA. Among 120,000 to 150,000 clones listed, approximately 90% were seen once. Sequencing was carried out using peripheral blood. The chain combines TRBV12-3 or TRBV12-4 with TRBJ2-7; D remains ambiguous. The J call may not be correct, given that the DNA end is closer to TRBJ2-5. The clonotype originates from a woman between 45 and 65 years old with acute or convalescent COVID-19. CDR3 residues: CASSQRQTQYF. The CDR3 nucleotides are TGTGCCAGCAGTCAACGACAGACCCAGTACTTC.